This T cell receptor beta chain was identified in a study of T cell responses to AZD1222 COVID-19 vaccine. Study overall: Investigators merged groups given second doses at roughly 4 or roughly 12 weeks.

TCRdb keeps only in-frame clones here, not all; method: immunoSEQ multiplex PCR. The sample shows around 95,000 clones, nearly 95% of them seen only once. This clone showed up just once. The CDR3 loop spans 14 amino acids. The germline CDR1 and CDR2 sequences are LGHDT and YNNKEL (reference sequence). V trimming: 2 bases; J trimming: 8 bases; junction bases outside the gene matches: 5. This TCR was recovered from an adult in good health. This chain links TRBV3-1 (or the pseudogene TRBV3-2) with TRBJ2-1; 8 nucleotides align to TRBD2. The sample consisted of peripheral blood, taken on day 0 of AZD1222 vaccination. In DNA, the CDR3 is TGTGCCAGCAGCCAAAGCGGGAGTAGTGATGAGCAGTTCTTC. Its protein product is CASSQSGSSDEQFF.